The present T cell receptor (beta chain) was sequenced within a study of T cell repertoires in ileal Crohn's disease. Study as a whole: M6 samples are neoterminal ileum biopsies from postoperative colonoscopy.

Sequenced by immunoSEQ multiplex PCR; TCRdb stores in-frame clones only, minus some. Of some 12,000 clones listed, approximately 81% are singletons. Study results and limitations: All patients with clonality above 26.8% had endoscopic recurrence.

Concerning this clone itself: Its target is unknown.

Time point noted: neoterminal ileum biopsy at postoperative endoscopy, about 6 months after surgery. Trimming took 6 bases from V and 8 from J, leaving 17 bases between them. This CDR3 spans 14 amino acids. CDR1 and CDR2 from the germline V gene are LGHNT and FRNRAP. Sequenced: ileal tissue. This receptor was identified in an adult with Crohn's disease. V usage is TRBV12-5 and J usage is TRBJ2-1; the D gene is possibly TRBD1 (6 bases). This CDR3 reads CASGPGNRVDEQFF. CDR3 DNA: TGTGCTAGTGGACCTGGAAACAGGGTGGATGAGCAGTTCTTC.